The T cell receptor (beta chain) under discussion was sequenced for a study of human T cells and chemical hapten exposure. Time point described: patch test 1, 2 weeks after DPC sensitization. The treatment here: therapeutic diphenylcyclopropenone sensitization with weekly scalp DPC. TCRdb called the RACE reads again in MiXCR, with one record for every CDR3 protein. The sample lists tens of thousands of distinct CDR3 sequences, about a tenth occurring once. Germline V gene sequence: CDR1 SNHLY, CDR2 FYNNEI. This CDR3 region has 16 residues. V was clipped by 5 bases and J by 2 bases; unmatched bases: 7. This clonotype was detected many times.

Material: whole blood, obtained in connection with sensitization to the hapten diphenylcyclopropenone (DPC). The genes are TRBV2 and TRBJ1-5; TRBD1 matches 9 bases. This TCR came from a woman in her fifties or sixties with alopecia areata. Some clones in this sample may be carry-over from other donors' samples. Here the CDR3 DNA reads TGTGCCAGCAGTAAACAGGGGGCCGTCGGCAATCAGCCCCAGCATTTT. This encodes CASSKQGAVGNQPQHF.